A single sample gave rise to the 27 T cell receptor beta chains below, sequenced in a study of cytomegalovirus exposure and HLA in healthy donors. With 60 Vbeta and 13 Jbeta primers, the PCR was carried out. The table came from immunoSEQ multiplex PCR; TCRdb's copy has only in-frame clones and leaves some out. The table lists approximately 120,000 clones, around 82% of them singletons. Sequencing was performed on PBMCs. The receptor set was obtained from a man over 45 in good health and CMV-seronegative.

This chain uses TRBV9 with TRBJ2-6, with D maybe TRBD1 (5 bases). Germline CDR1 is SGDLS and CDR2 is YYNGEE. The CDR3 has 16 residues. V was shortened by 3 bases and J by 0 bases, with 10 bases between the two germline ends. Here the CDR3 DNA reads TGTGCCAGCAGCGGTCTTACAGGCTCTGGGGCCAACGTCCTGACTTTC. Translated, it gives CASSGLTGSGANVLTF.

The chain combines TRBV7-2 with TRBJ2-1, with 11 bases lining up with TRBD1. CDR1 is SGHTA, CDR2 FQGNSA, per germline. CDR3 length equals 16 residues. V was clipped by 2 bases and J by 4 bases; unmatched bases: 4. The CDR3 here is CASSLTGTGGYNEQFF. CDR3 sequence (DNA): TGTGCCAGCAGCTTAACGGGGACAGGGGGTTACAATGAGCAGTTCTTC.

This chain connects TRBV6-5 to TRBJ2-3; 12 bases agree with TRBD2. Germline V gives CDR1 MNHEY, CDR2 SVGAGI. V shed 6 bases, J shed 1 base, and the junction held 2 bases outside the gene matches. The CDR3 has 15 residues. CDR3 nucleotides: TGTGCCAGCAGCGGGACTAGCGGGCGCACAGATACGCAGTATTTT. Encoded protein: CASSGTSGRTDTQYF.

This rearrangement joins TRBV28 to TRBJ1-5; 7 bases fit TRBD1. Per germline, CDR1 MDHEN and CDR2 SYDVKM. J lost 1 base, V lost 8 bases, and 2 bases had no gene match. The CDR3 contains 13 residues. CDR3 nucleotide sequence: TGTGCCAGCGGGACAGTGAGCAATCAGCCCCAGCATTTT. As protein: CASGTVSNQPQHF.

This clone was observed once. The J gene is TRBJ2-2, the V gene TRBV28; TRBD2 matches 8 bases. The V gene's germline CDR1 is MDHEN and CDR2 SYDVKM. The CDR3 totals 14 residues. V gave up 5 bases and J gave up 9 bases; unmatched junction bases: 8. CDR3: CASSAGLVFRELFF. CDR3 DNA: TGTGCCAGCAGTGCGGGACTAGTTTTCAGGGAGCTGTTTTTT.

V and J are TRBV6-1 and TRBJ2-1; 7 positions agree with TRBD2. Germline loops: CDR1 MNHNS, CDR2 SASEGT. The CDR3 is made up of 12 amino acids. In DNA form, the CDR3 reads TGTGCAATCCAGCGGGACCGCAATGAGCAGTTCTTC. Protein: CAIQRDRNEQFF.

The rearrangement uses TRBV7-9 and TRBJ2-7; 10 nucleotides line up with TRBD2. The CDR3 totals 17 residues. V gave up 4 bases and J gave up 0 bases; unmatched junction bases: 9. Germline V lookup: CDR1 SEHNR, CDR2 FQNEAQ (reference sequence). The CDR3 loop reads CASSSHTASGGSYEQYF. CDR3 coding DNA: TGTGCCAGCAGCTCCCACACAGCTAGCGGGGGCTCCTACGAGCAGTACTTC.

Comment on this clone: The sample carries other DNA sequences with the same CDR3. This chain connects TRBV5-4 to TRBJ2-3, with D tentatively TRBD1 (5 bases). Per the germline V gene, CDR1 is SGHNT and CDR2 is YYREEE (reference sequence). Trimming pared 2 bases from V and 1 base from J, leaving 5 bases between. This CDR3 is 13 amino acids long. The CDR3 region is CASSFRGTDTQYF. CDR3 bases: TGTGCCAGCAGCTTCAGGGGCACAGATACGCAGTATTTT.

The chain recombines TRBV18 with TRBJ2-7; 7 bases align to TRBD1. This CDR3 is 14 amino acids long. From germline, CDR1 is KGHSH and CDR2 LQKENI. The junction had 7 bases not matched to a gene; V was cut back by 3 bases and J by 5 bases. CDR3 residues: CASSPQTGYDEQYF. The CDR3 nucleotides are TGTGCCAGCTCACCTCAGACAGGGTACGACGAGCAGTACTTC.

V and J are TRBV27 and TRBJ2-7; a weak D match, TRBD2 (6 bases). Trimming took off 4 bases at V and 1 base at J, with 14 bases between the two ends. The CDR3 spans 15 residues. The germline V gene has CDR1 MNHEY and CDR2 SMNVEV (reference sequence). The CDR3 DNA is TGTGCCAGCAGTTACCTGCCGCGGGAATCCTACGAGCAGTACTTC. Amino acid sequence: CASSYLPRESYEQYF.

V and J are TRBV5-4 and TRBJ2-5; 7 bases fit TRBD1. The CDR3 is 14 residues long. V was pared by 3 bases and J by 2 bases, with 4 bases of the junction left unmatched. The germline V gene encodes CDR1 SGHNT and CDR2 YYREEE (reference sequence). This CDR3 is CASSSMGQQETQYF. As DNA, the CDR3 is TGTGCCAGCAGCTCAATGGGACAGCAAGAGACCCAGTACTTC.

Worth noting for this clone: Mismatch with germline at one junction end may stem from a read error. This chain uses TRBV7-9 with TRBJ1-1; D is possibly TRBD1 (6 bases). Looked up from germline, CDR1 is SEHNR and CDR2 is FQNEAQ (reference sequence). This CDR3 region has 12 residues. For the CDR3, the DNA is TGTTCCAGCAGCTCGGACAGTACTGAAGCTTTCTTT. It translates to CSSSSDSTEAFF. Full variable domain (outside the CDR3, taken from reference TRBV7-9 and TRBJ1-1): DTGVSQNPRHKITKRGQNVTFRCDPISEHNRLYWYRQTLGQGPEFLTYFQNEAQLEKSRLLSDRFSAERPKGSFSTLEIQRTEQGDSAMYLCSSSSDSTEAFFGQGTRLTVV.

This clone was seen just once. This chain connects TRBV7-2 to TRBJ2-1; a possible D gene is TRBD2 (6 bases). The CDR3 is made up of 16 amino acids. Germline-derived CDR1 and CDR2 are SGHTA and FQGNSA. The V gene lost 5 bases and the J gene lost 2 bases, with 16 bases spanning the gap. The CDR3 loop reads CASSPTGGRAYNEQFF. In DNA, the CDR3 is TGTGCCAGCAGCCCGACCGGGGGTAGAGCCTACAATGAGCAGTTCTTC.

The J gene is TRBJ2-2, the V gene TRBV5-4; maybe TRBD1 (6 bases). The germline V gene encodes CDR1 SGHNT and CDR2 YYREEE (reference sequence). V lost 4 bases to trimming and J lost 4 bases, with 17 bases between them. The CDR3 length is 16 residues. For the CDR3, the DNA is TGTGCCAGCAGCCAGGACCCAGGGGACCCCACCGGGGAGCTGTTTTTT. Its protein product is CASSQDPGDPTGELFF.

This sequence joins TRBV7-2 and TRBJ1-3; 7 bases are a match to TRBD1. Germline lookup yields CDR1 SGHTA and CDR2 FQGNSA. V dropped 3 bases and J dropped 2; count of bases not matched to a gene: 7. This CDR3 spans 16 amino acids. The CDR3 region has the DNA TGTGCCAGCAGCTTGGACAGGTTTCGCCCTGGAAACACCATATATTTT. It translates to CASSLDRFRPGNTIYF.

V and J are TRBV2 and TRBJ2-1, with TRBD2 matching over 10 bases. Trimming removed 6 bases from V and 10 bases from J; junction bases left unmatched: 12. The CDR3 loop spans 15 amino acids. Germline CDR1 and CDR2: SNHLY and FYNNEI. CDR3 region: CASRKAGGPFGEQFF. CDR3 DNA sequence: TGTGCCAGCAGGAAAGCGGGAGGGCCCTTTGGCGAGCAGTTCTTC.

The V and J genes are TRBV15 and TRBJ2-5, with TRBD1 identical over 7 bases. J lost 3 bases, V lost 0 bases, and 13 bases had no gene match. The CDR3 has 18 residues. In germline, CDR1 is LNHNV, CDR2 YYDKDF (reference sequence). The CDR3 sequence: CATSRDPLSRDRKETQYF. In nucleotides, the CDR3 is TGTGCCACCAGCAGAGATCCTCTCAGCCGGGACAGAAAAGAGACCCAGTACTTC.

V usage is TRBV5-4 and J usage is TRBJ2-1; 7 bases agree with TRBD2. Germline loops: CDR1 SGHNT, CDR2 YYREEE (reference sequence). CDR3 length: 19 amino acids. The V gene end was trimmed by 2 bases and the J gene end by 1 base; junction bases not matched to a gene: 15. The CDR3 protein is CASSFAVAGKPLSYNEQFF. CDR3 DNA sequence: TGTGCCAGCAGCTTCGCTGTAGCGGGCAAGCCCTTATCCTACAATGAGCAGTTCTTC.

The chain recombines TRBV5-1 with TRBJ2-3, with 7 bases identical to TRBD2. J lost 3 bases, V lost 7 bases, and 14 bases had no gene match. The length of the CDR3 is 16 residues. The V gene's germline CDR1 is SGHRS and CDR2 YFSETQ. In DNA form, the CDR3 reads TGCGCCAGCCGTCGGGGAGCGGGGACTCAGACAGATACGCAGTATTTT. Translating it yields CASRRGAGTQTDTQYF. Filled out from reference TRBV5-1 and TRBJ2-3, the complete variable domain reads KAGVTQTPRYLIKTRGQQVTLSCSPISGHRSVSWYQQTPGQGLQFLFEYFSETQRNKGNFPGRFSGRQFSNSRSEMNVSTLELGDSALYLCASRRGAGTQTDTQYFGPGTRLTVL.

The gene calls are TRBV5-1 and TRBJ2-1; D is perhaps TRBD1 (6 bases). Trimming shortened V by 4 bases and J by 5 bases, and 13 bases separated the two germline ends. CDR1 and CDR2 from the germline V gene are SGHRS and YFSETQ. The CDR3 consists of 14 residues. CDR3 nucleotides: TGCGCCAGCAGCGAGTCCGGACAGAACAATGAGCAGTTCTTC. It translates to CASSESGQNNEQFF.

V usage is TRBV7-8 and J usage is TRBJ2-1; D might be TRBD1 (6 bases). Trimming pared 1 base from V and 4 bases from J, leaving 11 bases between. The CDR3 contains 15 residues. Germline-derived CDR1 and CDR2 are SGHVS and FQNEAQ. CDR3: CASSLEGQDYNEQFF. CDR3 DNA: TGTGCCAGCAGCTTAGAGGGACAAGATTACAATGAGCAGTTCTTC.

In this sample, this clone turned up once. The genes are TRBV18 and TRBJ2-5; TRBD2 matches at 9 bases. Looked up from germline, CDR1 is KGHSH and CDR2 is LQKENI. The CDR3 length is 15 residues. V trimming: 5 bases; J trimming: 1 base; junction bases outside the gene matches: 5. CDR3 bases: TGTGCCAGCTCAGGGGCTAGCGGGACCCAAGAGACCCAGTACTTC. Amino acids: CASSGASGTQETQYF.

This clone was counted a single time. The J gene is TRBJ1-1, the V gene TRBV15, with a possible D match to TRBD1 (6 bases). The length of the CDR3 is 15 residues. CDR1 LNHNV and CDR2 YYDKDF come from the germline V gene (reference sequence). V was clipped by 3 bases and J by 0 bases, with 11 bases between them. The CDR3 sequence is CATSRRGSMNTEAFF. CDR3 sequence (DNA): TGTGCCACCAGCAGGAGGGGGAGCATGAACACTGAAGCTTTCTTT.

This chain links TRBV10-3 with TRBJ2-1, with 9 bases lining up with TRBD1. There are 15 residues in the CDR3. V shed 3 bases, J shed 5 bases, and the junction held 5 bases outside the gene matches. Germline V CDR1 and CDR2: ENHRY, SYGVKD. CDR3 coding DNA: TGTGCCATCAGTGAAAGGACAGGGGTGGACAATGAGCAGTTCTTC. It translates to CAISERTGVDNEQFF.

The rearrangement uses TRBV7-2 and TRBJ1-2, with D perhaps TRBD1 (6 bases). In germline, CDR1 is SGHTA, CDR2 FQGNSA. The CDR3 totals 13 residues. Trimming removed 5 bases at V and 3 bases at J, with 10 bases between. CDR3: CASSRRGYYGYTF. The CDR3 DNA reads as TGTGCCAGCAGCCGCAGGGGATACTATGGCTACACCTTC.

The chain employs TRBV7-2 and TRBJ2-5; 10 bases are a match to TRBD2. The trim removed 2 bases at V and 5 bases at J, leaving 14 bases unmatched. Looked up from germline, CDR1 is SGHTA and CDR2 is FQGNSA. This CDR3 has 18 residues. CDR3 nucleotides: TGTGCCAGCAGCTTACGGATTAATGGCCTAGCGGGAGTGGAGACCCAGTACTTC. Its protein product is CASSLRINGLAGVETQYF.

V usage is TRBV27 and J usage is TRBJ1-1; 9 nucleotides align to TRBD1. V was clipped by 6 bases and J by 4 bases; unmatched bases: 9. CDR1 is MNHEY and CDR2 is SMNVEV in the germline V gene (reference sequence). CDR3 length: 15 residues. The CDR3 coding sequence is TGTGCCAGCAGCTACCGGACAGGGGCCGTCACTGAAGCTTTCTTT. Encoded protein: CASSYRTGAVTEAFF.